The source of this T cell receptor (beta chain) is a study of cytomegalovirus exposure and HLA in healthy donors. Whole-study findings and limits: Most observed TCR sequences were rare, whereas some public TCRs were detected in many donors. Analysis was carried out at a later point, and it linked a missense DCLRE1C variant to TCR beta V- and J-gene trimming. One cluster of highly shared sequence variants probably arose as a sequencing artifact. Later analysis revealed greater clonal expansion in HLA-associated TCR beta chains than in equally common others.

This clone was counted a few times. Its matching antigen is unknown. Trimming left V 0 bases short and J 5 bases short, with 11 bases between. CDR1 is SGHRS and CDR2 is YFSETQ in the germline V gene. This CDR3 contains 14 residues. PCR used 60 Vbeta primers and 13 Jbeta primers. Produced via immunoSEQ multiplex PCR; TCRdb's table is partial and in-frame only. The sample lists fewer than 250,000 clones, around 75% occurring once. The clonotype comes from a woman aged 25 to 39 in good health and CMV-seropositive. The chain couples TRBV5-1 to TRBJ2-5, with a tentative D call TRBD2 (5 bases). The sequenced material came from PBMCs. DNA for the CDR3: TGCGCCAGCAGCTTGGGCTCGCGCGGGGAGACCCAGTACTTC. It specifies CASSLGSRGETQYF.